This section outlines one TCR beta chain sequence together with its context. Antigen: not known. This specimen belongs to a study of T cells in localized non-small cell lung cancer. Whole-study findings and limits: Uninvolved adjacent lung had more T cell clonality than any other tissue, topping tumor.

The repertoire was sequenced with immunoSEQ multiplex PCR; TCRdb's copy has only in-frame clones and lacks some. Of 1,500 to 2,000 clones listed, about 20% are singletons. The CDR3 totals 14 residues. CDR1 is SGHRS, CDR2 YFSETQ, per germline. V shed 3 bases, J shed 3 bases, and the junction held 2 bases outside the gene matches. The sample was normal lung tissue next to the tumor, taken before any cancer treatment. The TCR was taken from a male donor aged 60 or older with stage I lung adenocarcinoma. The chain employs TRBV5-1 and TRBJ2-7, with 11 bases that match TRBD1. As DNA, the CDR3 is TGCGCCAGCAGCTGGGGGACAGGGGGCTACGAGCAGTACTTC. Amino acid sequence: CASSWGTGGYEQYF.